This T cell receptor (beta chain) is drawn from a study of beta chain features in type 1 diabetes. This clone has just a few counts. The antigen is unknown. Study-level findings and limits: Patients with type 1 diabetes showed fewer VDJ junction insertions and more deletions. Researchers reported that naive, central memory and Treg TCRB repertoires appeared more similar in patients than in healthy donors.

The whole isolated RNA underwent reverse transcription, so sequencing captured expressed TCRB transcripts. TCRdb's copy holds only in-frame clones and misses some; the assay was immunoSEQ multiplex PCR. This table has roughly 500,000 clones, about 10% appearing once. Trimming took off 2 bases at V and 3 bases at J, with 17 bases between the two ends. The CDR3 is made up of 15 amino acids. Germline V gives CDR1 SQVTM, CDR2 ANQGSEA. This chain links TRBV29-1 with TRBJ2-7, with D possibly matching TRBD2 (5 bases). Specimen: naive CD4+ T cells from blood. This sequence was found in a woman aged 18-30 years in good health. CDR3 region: CSVEFTGMKNYEQYF. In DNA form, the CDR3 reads TGCAGCGTTGAATTCACGGGGATGAAGAACTACGAGCAGTACTTC.